The 28 T cell receptor beta chains reported below all come from one sample, sequenced in a study of shared clonotypes between healthy human individuals. Here immunoSEQ multiplex PCR was the method, and the copy in TCRdb shows in-frame clones only, minus some. The data hold approximately 2,000,000 clones, with 92% observed a single time. The material sequenced was naive CD4+ T cells from PBMCs. Subset defined: CD45RA+ positively selected. Receptor source: a young man in good health. Some clones in this sample may be carry-over from other donors' samples.

The rearrangement uses TRBV4-3 and TRBJ1-4; 9 nucleotides align to TRBD1. Germline CDR1 and CDR2: LGHNA and YSLEER. V shed 5 bases, J shed 0 bases, and the junction held 10 bases outside the gene matches. The length of the CDR3 is 18 residues. Here the CDR3 reads CASSAHPDRGATNEKLFF. CDR3 nucleotide sequence: TGCGCCAGCAGCGCACACCCGGACAGGGGAGCAACTAATGAAAAACTGTTTTTT.

The V and J genes are TRBV7-2 and TRBJ1-2, with a tentative D call TRBD1 (5 bases). CDR1 is SGHTA, CDR2 FQGNSA, per germline. The CDR3 is 14 residues long. V was cut by 3 bases and J by 3 bases, with 11 bases left in between. The CDR3 nucleotides read TGTGCCAGCAGCTTCGGGGGGACTTACTATGGCTACACCTTC. Translation gives CASSFGGTYYGYTF.

J is TRBJ1-3 and V is TRBV4-3, with TRBD1 as a possible D gene (6 bases). V was shortened by 4 bases and J by 0 bases, with 13 bases between the two germline ends. The CDR3 sequence is 16 residues long. The V gene's germline CDR1 is LGHNA and CDR2 YSLEER. The CDR3 reads CASSPGAEYSGNTIYF. Here the CDR3 DNA reads TGCGCCAGCAGCCCGGGGGCGGAATACTCTGGAAACACCATATATTTT.

The chain couples TRBV5-4 to TRBJ1-1; D unclear. CDR3 length: 17 residues. Germline assignment: CDR1 SGHNT and CDR2 YYREEE (reference sequence). The germline V and J ends were trimmed by 4 bases and 0 bases, with 19 bases remaining between them. The CDR3 bases are TGTGCCAGCAGCACCCCAGGTGTGGGAATCATGAACACTGAAGCTTTCTTT. Translating it yields CASSTPGVGIMNTEAFF.

The V and J genes are TRBV25-1 and TRBJ2-1, with 13 positions matching TRBD2. The CDR3 is 15 amino acids. J was trimmed by 11 bases and V by 8 bases; bases with no gene match: 12. Germline V lookup: CDR1 MGHDK, CDR2 SYGVNS. CDR3 sequence: CASQTPGTSGTQQFF. For the CDR3, the DNA is TGTGCCAGCCAAACTCCCGGGACTAGCGGGACCCAGCAGTTCTTC.

This chain links TRBV9 with TRBJ2-1; TRBD2 is a possible D gene (6 bases). This CDR3 region has 15 residues. V shed 3 bases and J shed 9 bases, with 19 bases lying between them. CDR1 SGDLS and CDR2 YYNGEE come from the germline V gene. CDR3 loop: CASSARGREGFEQFF. DNA for the CDR3: TGTGCCAGCAGCGCCCGCGGGCGGGAAGGGTTTGAGCAGTTCTTC.

V is TRBV19 and J is TRBJ2-5; 7 bases match TRBD1. The length of the CDR3 is 15 residues. Germline V gene lookup returns CDR1 LNHDA and CDR2 SQIVND (reference sequence). With 5 bases clipped from V and 2 bases from J, the junction kept 8 bases outside the gene matches. The CDR3 loop is CASSDREGTQETQYF. CDR3 coding DNA: TGTGCCAGTAGTGACAGGGAAGGAACTCAAGAGACCCAGTACTTC.

V and J are TRBV25-1 and TRBJ2-7, with TRBD1 as a possible D gene (5 bases). This CDR3 is built from 13 residues. Germline CDR1 is MGHDK and CDR2 is SYGVNS. V shed 2 bases and J shed 4 bases, with 9 bases lying between them. The CDR3 sequence is CASSEPGRYEQYF. Written as DNA, the CDR3 is TGTGCCAGCAGTGAACCAGGGCGTTACGAGCAGTACTTC.

The genes are TRBV6-5 and TRBJ2-3; D is ambiguous. Trimming stripped 2 bases from V and 8 bases from J, with 8 bases between. CDR3 length: 12 amino acids. The V gene's germline CDR1 is MNHEY and CDR2 SVGAGI. CDR3 loop: CASSYPPGTQYF. The CDR3, as DNA: TGTGCCAGCAGTTACCCCCCCGGTACGCAGTATTTT.

The CDR3 nucleotides read TGTGCCAGCAATTTACTAGTCCCGTACTTC. Translation: CASNLLVPYF. V usage is TRBV6-5 and J usage is TRBJ2-7, with a possible D match to TRBD2 (5 bases). The CDR3 has 10 residues. CDR1 is MNHEY, CDR2 SVGAGI, per germline. The germline V and J ends were trimmed by 7 bases and 12 bases, with 13 bases remaining between them.

The chain couples TRBV28 to TRBJ1-2; D call uncertain. Trimming cost V 6 bases and J 0 bases, with 5 bases left between them. The CDR3 has 12 residues. Looked up from germline, CDR1 is MDHEN and CDR2 is SYDVKM. In nucleotides, the CDR3 is TGTGCCAGCAGCGAACCTAACTATGGCTACACCTTC. Translation: CASSEPNYGYTF.

The chain carries TRBV11-2 and TRBJ2-2; the D call may be TRBD1 or TRBD2 (6 bases each). The CDR3 has 16 residues. Germline CDR1 and CDR2: SGHAT and FQNNGV. V lost 1 base and J lost 5, with 14 bases in between. CDR3 DNA: TGTGCCAGCAGCTTAGCGGGGGCCCTTCCGACCGGGGAGCTGTTTTTT. It is translated as CASSLAGALPTGELFF.

Worth noting for this clone: Distinct nucleotide sequences in the sample also encode this CDR3. The V call is TRBV2, the J call TRBJ2-7, with TRBD1 matching over 8 bases. V was pared by 5 bases and J by 0 bases, with 3 bases of the junction left unmatched. In germline, CDR1 is SNHLY, CDR2 FYNNEI. The CDR3 has 14 residues. The CDR3 reads CASSRDRSSYEQYF. In nucleotides, the CDR3 is TGTGCCAGCAGTCGGGACAGGAGCTCCTACGAGCAGTACTTC.

The sample holds one count of this clone. This sequence joins TRBV6-1 and TRBJ1-1; tentative D call: TRBD1 (5 bases). The CDR3 length is 16 residues. The germline V gene encodes CDR1 MNHNS and CDR2 SASEGT. V was pared by 3 bases and J by 3 bases, with 17 bases between. The CDR3 nucleotides read TGTGCCAGCAGTGATCGCCAGGGTGTCAGGGACACTGAAGCTTTCTTT. It encodes CASSDRQGVRDTEAFF.

The genes are TRBV30 and TRBJ1-1; 10 nucleotides match TRBD1. With 0 bases clipped from V and 7 bases from J, the junction kept 5 bases outside the gene matches. CDR1 is GTSNPN and CDR2 is SVGIG in the germline V gene (reference sequence). The CDR3 sequence is 14 residues long. This CDR3 is CAWSVIGTGDEAFF. CDR3 DNA: TGTGCCTGGAGTGTAATCGGGACAGGGGATGAAGCTTTCTTT.

The V call is TRBV19, the J call TRBJ2-2; 8 nucleotides align to TRBD1. The CDR3 has 13 amino acids. Trimming at V came to 3 bases and at J to 7 bases, leaving 1 base not matched to a gene. Germline lookup yields CDR1 LNHDA and CDR2 SQIVND (reference sequence). This CDR3 reads CASSITGGGELFF. The CDR3 nucleotides read TGTGCCAGTAGTATCACAGGGGGCGGGGAGCTGTTTTTT.

J is TRBJ2-3 and V is TRBV15; no clear D. CDR1 and CDR2 from the germline V gene are LNHNV and YYDKDF (reference sequence). This CDR3 region has 15 residues. The ends were cut back, 1 base at V and 0 bases at J, with 8 bases in the middle. In DNA, the CDR3 is TGTGCCACCAGCAGAGGTCTGACTAGCACAGATACGCAGTATTTT. It yields the protein CATSRGLTSTDTQYF.

This clone was recorded a few times. V and J are TRBV2 and TRBJ1-5; the D is unclear. CDR1 SNHLY and CDR2 FYNNEI come from the germline V gene. V shed 7 bases and J shed 5 bases, with 9 bases lying between them. CDR3 length: 12 residues. The CDR3 spells CASTEMDQPQHF. The CDR3 DNA is TGTGCCAGCACCGAAATGGATCAGCCCCAGCATTTT.

The chain couples TRBV2 to TRBJ2-7, with D possibly called TRBD1 or TRBD2 (5 bases each). This CDR3 contains 15 residues. V was clipped by 4 bases and J by 6 bases, with 19 bases between them. Germline CDR1 SNHLY, CDR2 FYNNEI. CDR3 nucleotides: TGTGCCAGCAGTGGAGGTGGGGGAAGTGCGGCCGAGCAGTACTTC. This codes for CASSGGGGSAAEQYF.

The chain has TRBV6-1 and TRBJ1-1, with TRBD1 identical over 7 bases. Germline CDR1 reads MNHNS; CDR2 reads SASEGT. The CDR3 sequence is 13 residues long. The V and J ends lost 7 bases and 7 bases, in that order; junction bases with no gene match: 9. The CDR3 region has the DNA TGTGCCAGCACGTTACAGGGGCGCGATGAAGCTTTCTTT. Residues: CASTLQGRDEAFF.

The J gene is TRBJ2-3, the V gene TRBV30; D may be TRBD1 or TRBD2 (5 bases each). Germline CDR1 and CDR2: GTSNPN and SVGIG (reference sequence). Trimming pared 3 bases from V and 4 bases from J, leaving 11 bases between. The CDR3 totals 13 residues. The CDR3: CAWRQGVADTQYF. CDR3 nucleotide sequence: TGTGCCTGGAGGCAGGGAGTAGCAGATACGCAGTATTTT.

With respect to this clone: Additional DNA sequences in this sample encode the identical CDR3. This chain connects TRBV18 to TRBJ2-3; a weak D match, TRBD2 (6 bases). Germline V gene lookup returns CDR1 KGHSH and CDR2 LQKENI. The CDR3 loop spans 12 amino acids. V was pared by 6 bases and J by 3 bases, with 7 bases between. The CDR3 region is CASSEGTDTQYF. The DNA for the CDR3 is TGTGCCAGCTCGGAGGGGACAGATACGCAGTATTTT.

The V gene is TRBV19, the J gene TRBJ1-2, with D tentatively TRBD1 (6 bases). Trimming took off 4 bases at V and 3 bases at J, with 12 bases between the two ends. Germline-derived CDR1 and CDR2 are LNHDA and SQIVND (reference sequence). This CDR3 comprises 14 residues. The CDR3 here is CASSTARGYYGYTF. The CDR3 bases are TGTGCCAGTAGTACAGCCAGGGGATACTATGGCTACACCTTC.

This clone was seen just once. The V gene is TRBV10-3, the J gene TRBJ1-6, with a tentative D call TRBD1 (5 bases). Deletions cut 0 bases from V and 7 bases from J, with 7 bases between. This CDR3 has 14 residues. Germline assignment: CDR1 ENHRY and CDR2 SYGVKD. CDR3 sequence (DNA): TGTGCCATCAGTGAGTCTGACAGAAATTCACCCCTCCACTTT. Protein: CAISESDRNSPLHF.

This chain links TRBV2 with TRBJ2-1, with D perhaps matching TRBD2 (6 bases). The V end lost 1 base, the J end lost 7 bases, and 11 bases lay between the germline ends. Germline V CDR1 and CDR2: SNHLY, FYNNEI. CDR3 length: 14 amino acids. DNA of the CDR3: TGTGCCAGCAGTGAAGTTAGCGGCTTTAATGAGCAGTTCTTC. Translation gives CASSEVSGFNEQFF.

The chain employs TRBV25-1 and TRBJ2-7; 10 nucleotides agree with TRBD1. Unmatched junction bases numbered 2, after V lost 6 bases and J lost 3 bases. CDR3 size: 13 residues. Germline loops: CDR1 MGHDK, CDR2 SYGVNS. The CDR3: CASRGQGGYEQYF. The DNA for the CDR3 is TGTGCCAGCAGAGGACAGGGGGGCTACGAGCAGTACTTC.

V and J are TRBV6-1 and TRBJ1-1; D is undetermined. CDR1 is MNHNS, CDR2 SASEGT, per germline. V was trimmed by 6 bases and J by 0 bases, leaving 8 bases between them. CDR3 length: 13 amino acids. As DNA, the CDR3 is TGTGCCAGCAGCCACCCCATGAACACTGAAGCTTTCTTT. Translating gives CASSHPMNTEAFF.

This sequence joins TRBV6-1 and TRBJ2-7; D gene uncertain. Germline CDR1 MNHNS, CDR2 SASEGT. V lost 6 bases and J 1 base, leaving 10 bases between the germline ends. This CDR3 spans 13 amino acids. The CDR3 DNA follows: TGTGCCAGCAGCCGCCCGGAGTCCTACGAGCAGTACTTC. This sequence encodes CASSRPESYEQYF.